The rows below give T cell receptor beta chains drawn from one sample of a study of graft-versus-host responses after intestinal transplantation. Produced via immunoSEQ multiplex PCR; TCRdb's table is partial and in-frame only. The data contain fewer than 120,000 clones, 80% to 95% of them singletons. These TCRs' antigens remain unknown. The sample in question was unstimulated CD8+ T cells sorted from spleen or lymph node cells, obtained before intestinal transplant. Source of these receptors: a human donor who received an intestinal transplant. Both conserved end residues are part of each CDR3. D genes are given only for firm matches. Clone size appears in some rows only: once, few, many, or a class for an expanded clone.

TRBJ2-5 | TRBD2 | TRBV28 | - | CASSVTGTSGENAVGETQYF | TGTGCCAGCAGTGTAACCGGGACTAGCGGGGAAAACGCCGTCGGGGAGACCCAGTACTTC
TRBJ2-1 | - | TRBV7-8 | - | CASSFGPANEQFF | TGTGCCAGCAGCTTTGGCCCCGCCAATGAGCAGTTCTTC
TRBJ2-5 | - | TRBV6-5 | - | CASSYSFTGLGETQYF | TGTGCCAGCAGTTACTCGTTCACAGGGCTAGGGGAGACCCAGTACTTC
TRBJ1-4 | TRBD1 | TRBV9 | - | CASSVTGGGNPNEKLFF | TGTGCCAGCAGCGTAACAGGGGGTGGGAATCCTAATGAAAAACTGTTTTTT
TRBJ1-5 | - | TRBV6-4 | - | CASPTGIEGSNQPQHF | TGTGCCAGCCCGACAGGAATAGAGGGGAGCAATCAGCCCCAGCATTTT
TRBJ2-7 | TRBD1 | TRBV28 | - | CASRDRVYYEQYF | TGTGCCAGCAGAGACAGGGTCTATTACGAGCAGTACTTC
TRBJ2-2 | - | TRBV2 | - | CASSGDSGSDGELFF | TGTGCCAGCAGTGGCGATTCGGGGTCAGACGGGGAGCTGTTTTTT
TRBJ1-1 | TRBD1 | TRBV19 | - | CASSAGTGGTEAFF | TGTGCCAGTAGTGCCGGGACAGGGGGCACTGAAGCTTTCTTT
TRBJ2-1 | TRBD2 | TRBV15 | - | CATSATSGVSSYNEQFF | TGTGCCACCAGCGCGACTAGCGGGGTGAGCTCCTACAATGAGCAGTTCTTC
TRBJ1-2 | - | TRBV21-1 | - | CASSNTQGNYGYTF | TGTGCCAGCAGCAACACACAGGGTAACTATGGCTACACCTTC
TRBJ2-1 | - | TRBV5-1 | - | CASSAGGEASYNEQFF | TGCGCCAGCAGCGCCGGAGGGGAGGCCTCCTACAATGAGCAGTTCTTC
TRBJ1-1 | - | TRBV19 | - | CASSLMTVNTEAFF | TGTGCCAGTAGTCTGATGACAGTGAACACTGAAGCTTTCTTT
TRBJ2-7 | - | TRBV19 | few | CASSMGYEQYF | TGTGCCAGTAGTATGGGCTACGAGCAGTACTTC
TRBJ2-7 | - | TRBV10-1 | once | CASRARFYEQYF | TGCGCCAGTAGGGCCAGGTTCTACGAGCAGTACTTC
TRBJ2-3 | - | TRBV30 | once | CAWSASAPDTQYF | TGTGCCTGGAGTGCTTCGGCGCCAGATACGCAGTATTTT
TRBJ1-4 | - | TRBV7-3 | once | CASSATGSNEKLFF | TGTGCCAGCAGCGCCACTGGGAGCAATGAAAAACTGTTTTTT
TRBJ2-1 | - | TRBV28 | - | CASSSDEQFF | TGTGCCAGCAGCTCCGATGAGCAGTTCTTC
TRBJ2-3 | - | TRBV9 | - | CASSVEGQEPDTQYF | TGTGCCAGCAGCGTAGAGGGGCAGGAACCAGATACGCAGTATTTT
TRBJ2-7 | TRBD2 | TRBV7-6 | - | CASSLVASGRAYEQYF | TGTGCCAGCAGCTTAGTAGCTAGCGGGAGGGCCTACGAGCAGTACTTC
TRBJ2-3 | TRBD1 | TRBV18 | - | CASSLRDRETGTDTQYF | TGTGCCAGCTCACTGCGGGACAGGGAAACAGGCACAGATACGCAGTATTTT
TRBJ2-1 | TRBD2 | TRBV27 | - | CASSSLLAGGGDEQFF | TGTGCCAGCAGTTCTCTACTAGCGGGAGGCGGCGATGAGCAGTTCTTC
TRBJ1-2 | - | TRBV19 | - | CASSFPEDPRWYGYTF | TGTGCCAGTAGTTTCCCGGAGGACCCGCGGTGGTATGGCTACACCTTC
TRBJ2-2 | - | TRBV15 | - | CATSRDREGAAGELFF | TGTGCCACCAGCAGAGATCGGGAGGGGGCGGCCGGGGAGCTGTTTTTT
TRBJ2-7 | - | TRBV27 | - | CASSYGVASYEQYF | TGTGCCAGCAGTTATGGGGTGGCTTCCTACGAGCAGTACTTC
TRBJ2-3 | TRBD2 | TRBV7-2 | - | CASSLLAGGPTDTQYF | TGTGCCAGCAGCCTGTTAGCGGGAGGGCCGACAGATACGCAGTATTTT
TRBJ1-1 | - | TRBV2 | - | CASSPSLNTEAFF | TGTGCCAGCAGTCCCTCCTTGAACACTGAAGCTTTCTTT
TRBJ1-4 | - | TRBV5-1 | once | CASSLIREKLFF | TGCGCCAGCAGCTTGATCAGGGAAAAACTGTTTTTT
TRBJ1-1 | TRBD1 | TRBV7-8 | - | CASSLATGWNTEAFF | TGTGCCAGCAGCTTAGCGACAGGGTGGAACACTGAAGCTTTCTTT
TRBJ1-1 | - | TRBV6-6 | - | CASSPGYTEAFF | TGTGCCAGCAGTCCCGGTTACACTGAAGCTTTCTTT
TRBJ2-2 | - | TRBV4-2 | - | CASSQGLGAGELFF | TGTGCCAGCAGCCAAGGCCTCGGCGCCGGGGAGCTGTTTTTT
TRBJ2-7 | TRBD2 | TRBV5-1 | - | CASSLAGATYEQYF | TGCGCCAGCAGCTTAGCGGGAGCCACCTACGAGCAGTACTTC
TRBJ1-1 | TRBD1 | TRBV29-1 | - | CSVWRQGNTEAFF | TGCAGCGTTTGGCGACAGGGGAACACTGAAGCTTTCTTT
TRBJ2-7 | TRBD2 | TRBV27 | - | CASSSRSGTAYEQYF | TGTGCCAGCAGTTCCCGTAGCGGGACGGCCTACGAGCAGTACTTC
TRBJ2-5 | TRBD2 | TRBV6-6 | - | CASSYELAGLQETQYF | TGTGCCAGCAGTTACGAACTAGCGGGACTCCAAGAGACCCAGTACTTC
TRBJ1-1 | - | TRBV14 | - | CASSQGRESFNTEAFF | TGTGCCAGCAGCCAAGGACGGGAGTCGTTCAACACTGAAGCTTTCTTT
TRBJ2-1 | TRBD2 | TRBV15 | - | CATSRDESGRLYEQFF | TGTGCCACCAGCAGAGATGAGAGCGGGAGGTTATATGAGCAGTTCTTC
TRBJ1-5 | - | TRBV19 | - | CASNWGGGQPQHF | TGTGCCAGTAATTGGGGGGGCGGTCAGCCCCAGCATTTT
TRBJ2-2 | - | TRBV5-1 | - | CASSLSGGTGELFF | TGCGCCAGCAGCTTGAGTGGGGGCACCGGGGAGCTGTTTTTT
TRBJ2-7 | - | TRBV7-7 | - | CASSLELGGYEQYF | TGTGCTAGCAGCTTAGAGCTAGGGGGGTACGAGCAGTACTTC
TRBJ2-7 | - | TRBV6-1 | - | CASSEGGYLQGLSSYEQYF | TGTGCCAGCAGTGAAGGAGGGTATCTCCAGGGCCTAAGCTCCTACGAGCAGTACTTC
TRBJ2-1 | TRBD2 | TRBV4-1 | - | CASSPSGSSYNEQFF | TGCGCCAGCAGTCCTAGCGGTTCCTCCTACAATGAGCAGTTCTTC
TRBJ2-5 | TRBD1 | TRBV7-9 | - | CASSLPGGQGRLTQYF | TGTGCCAGCAGCCTGCCCGGGGGACAGGGGAGGTTGACCCAGTACTTC
TRBJ2-7 | TRBD2 | TRBV7-8 | - | CASSLDPAGSSYEQYF | TGTGCCAGCAGCTTAGACCCAGCGGGGAGCTCCTACGAGCAGTACTTC
TRBJ1-5 | - | TRBV19 | - | CASSIGVTGNQPQHF | TGTGCCAGTAGTATTGGGGTTACAGGCAATCAGCCCCAGCATTTT
TRBJ2-7 | - | TRBV7-9 | once | CASSLDSSSYEQYF | TGTGCCAGCAGCTTGGACAGTAGCTCCTACGAGCAGTACTTC
TRBJ2-1 | TRBD1 | TRBV9 | - | CASSLTGGRSSNEQFF | TGTGCCAGCAGCTTGACAGGGGGTAGGTCGAGCAATGAGCAGTTCTTC
TRBJ2-1 | - | TRBV19 | once | CASSIGGALAEQFF | TGTGCCAGTAGTATTGGGGGAGCATTGGCTGAGCAGTTCTTC
TRBJ2-7 | TRBD2 | TRBV28 | - | CASSGEWSGSAPEQYF | TGTGCCAGCAGTGGGGAATGGAGCGGGAGCGCGCCCGAGCAGTACTTC
TRBJ2-3 | - | TRBV29-1 | - | CSALSAGRSDTQYF | TGCAGCGCCCTCAGCGCGGGCCGATCAGATACGCAGTATTTT
TRBJ2-5 | - | TRBV2 | once | CASSGDPIQETQYF | TGTGCCAGCAGTGGAGACCCTATTCAAGAGACCCAGTACTTC
TRBJ2-5 | TRBD1 | TRBV7-9 | - | CASSSWDRQETQYF | TGTGCCAGCAGCAGCTGGGACAGACAAGAGACCCAGTACTTC
TRBJ2-3 | - | TRBV12-2 | - | CASRLDVPTGADTQYF | TGTGCAAGTCGCTTAGATGTTCCGACAGGGGCAGATACGCAGTATTTT
TRBJ2-7 | - | TRBV6-5 | - | CASSYSHGSYEQYF | TGTGCCAGCAGTTACTCCCACGGCTCCTACGAGCAGTACTTC
TRBJ2-1 | TRBD2 | TRBV5-6 | - | CASSWGTSGSDEQFF | TGTGCCAGCAGCTGGGGGACTAGCGGGAGCGATGAGCAGTTCTTC
TRBJ2-7 | - | TRBV11-2 | - | CASSLGGGETGLF | TGTGCCAGCAGCTTAGGCGGCGGAGAAACTGGACTCTTC